Listed here are 10 T cell receptor beta chains from one sample, sequenced in a study of cytotoxic CD8 clonotypes in ibrutinib-treated CLL. Sequencing was performed with immunoSEQ multiplex PCR; in TCRdb, only in-frame clones are kept and a portion is missing. The sample has about 27,000 clones, 65% to 90% seen once. The sequencing here drew on PBMCs, taken after 24 months of ibrutinib treatment. These receptors came from a human donor with chronic lymphocytic leukemia.

The chain links TRBV5-1 to TRBJ2-3, with D unresolved. The germline CDR1 and CDR2 sequences are SGHRS and YFSETQ. The CDR3 sequence is 13 residues long. Trimming took off 3 bases at V and 3 bases at J, with 8 bases between the two ends. CDR3 DNA sequence: TGCGCCAGCAGCTCACCGGATACAGATACGCAGTATTTT. It codes for CASSSPDTDTQYF. Based on the CDR3 plus reference TRBV5-1 and TRBJ2-3, the full variable domain is KAGVTQTPRYLIKTRGQQVTLSCSPISGHRSVSWYQQTPGQGLQFLFEYFSETQRNKGNFPGRFSGRQFSNSRSEMNVSTLELGDSALYLCASSSPDTDTQYFGPGTRLTVL.

J is TRBJ1-1 and V is TRBV4-3; no firm D call. Trimming pared 1 base from V and 0 bases from J, leaving 6 bases between. The CDR3 contains 14 residues. CDR1 is LGHNA and CDR2 is YSLEER in the germline V gene. The DNA for the CDR3 is TGCGCCAGCAGCCAAGTAGCTGTGAACACTGAAGCTTTCTTT. Its translation: CASSQVAVNTEAFF.

The J gene is TRBJ1-1, the V gene TRBV7-9; TRBD1 agrees at 7 bases. This CDR3 is 15 amino acids long. CDR1 is SEHNR and CDR2 is FQNEAQ in the germline V gene (reference sequence). Trimming took 0 bases from V and 4 from J; bases not matched to a gene: 5. The CDR3 sequence is CASSLAIGGITEAFF. The CDR3 DNA follows: TGTGCCAGCAGCTTAGCAATAGGGGGCATCACTGAAGCTTTCTTT.

The chain is built from TRBV12-2 and TRBJ2-1. TRBV12-2 is flagged as a pseudogene. CDR3 size: 17 residues. The CDR3: CASRENLTWERHNEQFF. CDR3 coding DNA: TGTGCAAGTCGCGAGAACTTGACCTGGGAACGACACAATGAGCAGTTCTTC.

The chain couples TRBV7-9 to TRBJ2-3; 12 positions match TRBD1. V lost 5 bases to trimming and J lost 5 bases; unmatched junction nucleotides: 11. The length of the CDR3 is 17 residues. Germline V gives CDR1 SEHNR, CDR2 FQNEAQ (reference sequence). The CDR3 is CASSPFLGTGGRDTQYF. The CDR3 DNA follows: TGTGCCAGCAGCCCATTCCTGGGGACAGGGGGCCGAGATACGCAGTATTTT.

The V and J genes are TRBV6-1 and TRBJ1-3; 8 nucleotides match TRBD1. Per the germline V gene, CDR1 is MNHNS and CDR2 is SASEGT. Trimming cost V 5 bases and J 4 bases; bases outside gene matches: 7. The CDR3 is 15 residues long. The CDR3 sequence: CASSSDRDAGNTIYF. In DNA form, the CDR3 reads TGTGCCAGCAGTTCGGACAGGGACGCAGGAAACACCATATATTTT.

This chain links TRBV5-1 with TRBJ2-3, with 14 bases that match TRBD2. CDR3 length: 16 amino acids. Germline CDR1 and CDR2: SGHRS and YFSETQ. The V segment lost 3 bases and the J segment 4 bases; nucleotides outside the gene matches: 4. This CDR3 reads CASSSGLAGGPDTQYF. The CDR3, as DNA: TGCGCCAGCAGCTCCGGACTAGCGGGGGGCCCAGATACGCAGTATTTT. Drawing the rest from reference TRBV5-1 and TRBJ2-3, the complete variable domain is KAGVTQTPRYLIKTRGQQVTLSCSPISGHRSVSWYQQTPGQGLQFLFEYFSETQRNKGNFPGRFSGRQFSNSRSEMNVSTLELGDSALYLCASSSGLAGGPDTQYFGPGTRLTVL.

V usage is TRBV5-1 and J usage is TRBJ1-2; D is unclear. V lost 0 bases to trimming and J lost 3 bases, with 9 bases between them. The V gene's germline CDR1 is SGHRS and CDR2 YFSETQ. The CDR3 is 14 amino acids. Here the CDR3 DNA reads TGCGCCAGCAGCTTGGCACCGGCCGACTATGGCTACACCTTC. It encodes CASSLAPADYGYTF.

The chain has TRBV28 and TRBJ1-4, with D perhaps TRBD1 (6 bases). The CDR3 contains 18 residues. CDR1 and CDR2 from the germline V gene are MDHEN and SYDVKM. Trimming shortened V by 3 bases and J by 3 bases, and 20 bases separated the two germline ends. CDR3 nucleotides: TGTGCCAGCAGTTTGAAGGGGTGGTTTCAGGGGTCTAATGAAAAACTGTTTTTT. It yields the protein CASSLKGWFQGSNEKLFF.

The chain uses TRBV4-1 and TRBJ1-5; D might be TRBD1 (5 bases). Germline assignment: CDR1 MGHRA and CDR2 YSYEKL. This CDR3 is 15 amino acids long. The V and J ends lost 0 bases and 9 bases respectively, with 15 bases between them. CDR3 coding DNA: TGCGCCAGCAGCCAAGACGGGCAGGGAATTGGGCCCCAGCATTTT. Translated, it gives CASSQDGQGIGPQHF.